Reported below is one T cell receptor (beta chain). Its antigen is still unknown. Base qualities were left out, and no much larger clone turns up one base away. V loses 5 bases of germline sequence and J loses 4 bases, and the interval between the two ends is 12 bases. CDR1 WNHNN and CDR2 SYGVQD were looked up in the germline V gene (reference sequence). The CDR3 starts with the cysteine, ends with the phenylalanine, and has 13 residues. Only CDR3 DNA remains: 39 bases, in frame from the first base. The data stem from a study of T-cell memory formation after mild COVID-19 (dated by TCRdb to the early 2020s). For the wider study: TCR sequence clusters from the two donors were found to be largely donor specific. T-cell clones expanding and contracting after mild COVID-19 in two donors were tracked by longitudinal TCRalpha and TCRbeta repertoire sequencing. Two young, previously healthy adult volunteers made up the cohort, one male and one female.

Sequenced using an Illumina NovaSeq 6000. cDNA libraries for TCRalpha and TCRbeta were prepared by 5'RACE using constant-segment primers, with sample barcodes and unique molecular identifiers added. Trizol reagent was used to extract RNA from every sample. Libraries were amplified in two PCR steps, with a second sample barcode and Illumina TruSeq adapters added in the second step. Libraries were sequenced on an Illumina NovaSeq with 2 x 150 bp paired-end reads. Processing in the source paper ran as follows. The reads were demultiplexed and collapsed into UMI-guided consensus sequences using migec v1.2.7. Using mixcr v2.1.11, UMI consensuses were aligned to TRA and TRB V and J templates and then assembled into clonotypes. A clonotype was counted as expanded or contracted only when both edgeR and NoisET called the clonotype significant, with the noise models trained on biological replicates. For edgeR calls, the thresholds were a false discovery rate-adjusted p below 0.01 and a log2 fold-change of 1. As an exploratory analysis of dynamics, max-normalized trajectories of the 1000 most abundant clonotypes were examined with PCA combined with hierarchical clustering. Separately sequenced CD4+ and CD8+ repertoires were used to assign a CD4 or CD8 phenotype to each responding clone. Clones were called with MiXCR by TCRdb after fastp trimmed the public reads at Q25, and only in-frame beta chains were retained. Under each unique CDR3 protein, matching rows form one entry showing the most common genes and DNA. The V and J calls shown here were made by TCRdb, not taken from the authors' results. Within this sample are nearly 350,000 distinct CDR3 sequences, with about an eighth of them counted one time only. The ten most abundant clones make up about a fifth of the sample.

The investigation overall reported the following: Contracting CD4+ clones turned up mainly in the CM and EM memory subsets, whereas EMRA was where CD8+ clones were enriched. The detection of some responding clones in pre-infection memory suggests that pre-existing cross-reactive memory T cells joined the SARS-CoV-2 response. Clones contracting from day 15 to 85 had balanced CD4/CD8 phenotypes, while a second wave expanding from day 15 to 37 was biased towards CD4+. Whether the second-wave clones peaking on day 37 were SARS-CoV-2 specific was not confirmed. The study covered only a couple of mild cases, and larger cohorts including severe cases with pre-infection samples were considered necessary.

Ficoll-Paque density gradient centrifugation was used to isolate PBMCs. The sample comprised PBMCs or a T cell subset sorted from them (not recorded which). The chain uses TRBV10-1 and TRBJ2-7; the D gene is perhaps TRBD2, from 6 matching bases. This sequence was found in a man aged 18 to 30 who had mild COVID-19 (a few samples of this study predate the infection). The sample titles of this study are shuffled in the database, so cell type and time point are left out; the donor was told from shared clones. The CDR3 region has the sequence CASSRDSQYEQYF. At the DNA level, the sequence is TGCGCCAGCAGTCGGGACTCCCAATACGAGCAGTACTTC.